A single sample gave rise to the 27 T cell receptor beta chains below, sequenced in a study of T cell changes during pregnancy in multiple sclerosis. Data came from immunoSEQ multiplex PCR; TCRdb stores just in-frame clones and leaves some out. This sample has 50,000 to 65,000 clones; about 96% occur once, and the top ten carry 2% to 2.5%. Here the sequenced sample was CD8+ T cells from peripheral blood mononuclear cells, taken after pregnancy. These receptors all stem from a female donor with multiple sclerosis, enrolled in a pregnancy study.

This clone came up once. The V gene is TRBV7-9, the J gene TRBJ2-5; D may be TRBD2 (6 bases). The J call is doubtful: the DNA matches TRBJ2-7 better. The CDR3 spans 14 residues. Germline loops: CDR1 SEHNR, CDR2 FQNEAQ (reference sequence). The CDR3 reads CASSLGAGGYEQYF. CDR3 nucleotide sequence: TGTGCCAGCAGCTTGGGAGCGGGTGGGTACGAGCAGTACTTC.

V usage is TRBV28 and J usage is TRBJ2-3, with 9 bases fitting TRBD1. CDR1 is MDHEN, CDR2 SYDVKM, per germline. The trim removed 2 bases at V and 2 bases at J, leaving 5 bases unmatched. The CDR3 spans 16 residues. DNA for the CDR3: TGTGCCAGCAGTTTACGACAGGGGGATATCACAGATACGCAGTATTTT. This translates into CASSLRQGDITDTQYF.

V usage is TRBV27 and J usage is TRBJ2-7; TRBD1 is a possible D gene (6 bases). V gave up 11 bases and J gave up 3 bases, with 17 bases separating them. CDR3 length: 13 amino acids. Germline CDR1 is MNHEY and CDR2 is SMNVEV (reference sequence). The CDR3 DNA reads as TGTGCCTCAAAACAGGGCGCCGTCTACGAGCAGTACTTC. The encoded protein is CASKQGAVYEQYF.

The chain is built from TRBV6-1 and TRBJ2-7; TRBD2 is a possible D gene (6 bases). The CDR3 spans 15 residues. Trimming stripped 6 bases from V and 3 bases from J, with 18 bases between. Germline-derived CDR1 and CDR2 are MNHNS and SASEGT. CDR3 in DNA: TGTGCCAGCAGGACCCGGGACTCCTCAAACTACGAGCAGTACTTC. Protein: CASRTRDSSNYEQYF.

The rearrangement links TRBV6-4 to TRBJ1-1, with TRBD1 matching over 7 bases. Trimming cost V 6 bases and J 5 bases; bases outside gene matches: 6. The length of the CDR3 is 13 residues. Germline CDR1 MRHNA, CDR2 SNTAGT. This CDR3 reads CASSPGTETEAFF. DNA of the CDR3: TGTGCCAGCAGCCCCGGGACAGAGACTGAAGCTTTCTTT.

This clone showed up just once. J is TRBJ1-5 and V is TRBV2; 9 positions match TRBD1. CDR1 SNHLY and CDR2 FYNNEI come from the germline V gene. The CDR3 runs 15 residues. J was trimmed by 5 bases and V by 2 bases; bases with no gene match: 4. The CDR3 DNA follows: TGTGCCAGCAGTGAATTGTACAGGGGGCATCAGCCCCAGCATTTT. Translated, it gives CASSELYRGHQPQHF. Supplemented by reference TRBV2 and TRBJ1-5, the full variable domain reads EPEVTQTPSHQVTQMGQEVILRCVPISNHLYFYWYRQILGQKVEFLVSFYNNEISEKSEIFDDQFSVERPDGSNFTLKIRSTKLEDSAMYFCASSELYRGHQPQHFGDGTRLSIL.

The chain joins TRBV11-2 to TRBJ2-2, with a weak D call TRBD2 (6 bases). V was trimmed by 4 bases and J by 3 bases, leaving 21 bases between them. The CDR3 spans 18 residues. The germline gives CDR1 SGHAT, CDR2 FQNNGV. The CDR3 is CASSSHAGSHHYTGELFF. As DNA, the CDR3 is TGTGCCAGCAGCTCCCATGCCGGGAGCCACCATTACACCGGGGAGCTGTTTTTT.

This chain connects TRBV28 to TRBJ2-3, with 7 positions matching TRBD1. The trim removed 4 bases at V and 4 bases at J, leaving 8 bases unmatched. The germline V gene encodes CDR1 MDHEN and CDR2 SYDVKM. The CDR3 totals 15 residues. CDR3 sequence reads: CASSSRGLSADTQYF. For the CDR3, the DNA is TGTGCCAGCAGTTCGAGGGGGCTGAGCGCAGATACGCAGTATTTT.

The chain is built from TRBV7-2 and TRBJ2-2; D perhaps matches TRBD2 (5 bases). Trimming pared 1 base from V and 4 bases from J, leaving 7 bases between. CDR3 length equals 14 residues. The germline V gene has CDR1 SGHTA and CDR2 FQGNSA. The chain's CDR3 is CASSLVTSTGELFF. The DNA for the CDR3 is TGTGCCAGCAGCTTAGTAACTAGCACCGGGGAGCTGTTTTTT.

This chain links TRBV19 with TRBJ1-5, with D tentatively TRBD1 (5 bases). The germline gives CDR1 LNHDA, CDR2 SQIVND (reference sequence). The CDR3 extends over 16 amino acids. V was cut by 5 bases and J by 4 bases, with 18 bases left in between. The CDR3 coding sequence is TGTGCCAGTAGTCCCCTTTGGCAGGGTGGGAATCAGCCCCAGCATTTT. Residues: CASSPLWQGGNQPQHF.

CDR3 coding DNA: TGTGCCAGCAGTTTCTCTCCTGATGAGCAGTTCTTC. Its protein product is CASSFSPDEQFF. The chain uses TRBV27 and TRBJ2-1, with D hard to call. This CDR3 has 12 residues. V gave up 3 bases and J gave up 8 bases, with 8 bases separating them. The germline gives CDR1 MNHEY, CDR2 SMNVEV (reference sequence).

The CDR3 sequence is CASSDMDRDSNEQFF. The CDR3 region has the DNA TGTGCCAGCAGTGACATGGATAGGGACAGCAATGAGCAGTTCTTC. The V gene is TRBV6-4, the J gene TRBJ2-1; 7 bases agree with TRBD1. Germline trimming cut 2 bases from V and 6 bases from J; bases unmatched to any gene: 7. Germline lookup yields CDR1 MRHNA and CDR2 SNTAGT. The CDR3 is 15 amino acids.

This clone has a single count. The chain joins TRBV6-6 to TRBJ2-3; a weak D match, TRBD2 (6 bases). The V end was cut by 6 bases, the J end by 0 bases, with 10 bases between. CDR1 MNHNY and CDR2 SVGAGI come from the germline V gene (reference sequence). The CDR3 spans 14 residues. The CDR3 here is CASRSSVSTDTQYF. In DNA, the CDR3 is TGTGCCAGCAGATCTAGCGTCAGCACAGATACGCAGTATTTT.

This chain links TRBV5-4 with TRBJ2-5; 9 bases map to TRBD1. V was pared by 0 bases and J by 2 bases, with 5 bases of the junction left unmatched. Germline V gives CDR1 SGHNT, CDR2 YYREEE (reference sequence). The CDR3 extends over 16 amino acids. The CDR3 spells CASSLGGQGRQETQYF. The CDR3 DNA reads TGTGCCAGCAGCTTGGGGGGACAGGGCCGACAAGAGACCCAGTACTTC.

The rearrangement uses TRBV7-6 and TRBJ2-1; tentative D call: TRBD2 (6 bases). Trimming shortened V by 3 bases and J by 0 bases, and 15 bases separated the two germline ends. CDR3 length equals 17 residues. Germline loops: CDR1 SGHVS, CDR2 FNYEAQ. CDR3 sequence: CASSLAGGMSSYNEQFF. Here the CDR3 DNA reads TGTGCCAGCAGCTTGGCCGGGGGAATGAGCTCCTACAATGAGCAGTTCTTC.

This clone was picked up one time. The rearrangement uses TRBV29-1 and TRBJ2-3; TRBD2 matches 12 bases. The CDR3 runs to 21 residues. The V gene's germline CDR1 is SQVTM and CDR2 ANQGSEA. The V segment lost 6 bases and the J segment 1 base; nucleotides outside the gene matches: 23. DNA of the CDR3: TGCAGCGTCCTGGGCGGGACATACCGACTAGCGGGAGAATCAGGCACAGATACGCAGTATTTT. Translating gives CSVLGGTYRLAGESGTDTQYF.

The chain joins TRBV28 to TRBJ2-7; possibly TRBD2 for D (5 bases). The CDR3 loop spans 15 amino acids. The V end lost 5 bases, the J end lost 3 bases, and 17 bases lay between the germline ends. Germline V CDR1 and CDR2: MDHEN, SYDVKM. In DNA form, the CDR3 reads TGTGCCAGCAGTCCCGTGGACTCCCCACTCTACGAGCAGTACTTC. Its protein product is CASSPVDSPLYEQYF.

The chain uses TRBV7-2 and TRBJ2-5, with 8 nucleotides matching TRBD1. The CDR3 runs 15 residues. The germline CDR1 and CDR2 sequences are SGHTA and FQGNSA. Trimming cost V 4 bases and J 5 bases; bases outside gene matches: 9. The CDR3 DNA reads TGTGCCAGCAGCTCCTGGACAGGGTTGGGGGAGACCCAGTACTTC. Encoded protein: CASSSWTGLGETQYF. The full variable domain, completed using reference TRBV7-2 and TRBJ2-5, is GAGVSQSPSNKVTEKGKDVELRCDPISGHTALYWYRQSLGQGLEFLIYFQGNSAPDKSGLPSDRFSAERTGGSVSTLTIQRTQQEDSAVYLCASSSWTGLGETQYFGPGTRLLVL.

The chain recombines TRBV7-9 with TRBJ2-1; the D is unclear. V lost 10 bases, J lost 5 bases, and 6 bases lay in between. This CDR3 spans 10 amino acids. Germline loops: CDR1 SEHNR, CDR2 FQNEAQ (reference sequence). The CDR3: CATGDNEQFF. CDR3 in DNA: TGTGCCACCGGAGACAATGAGCAGTTCTTC.

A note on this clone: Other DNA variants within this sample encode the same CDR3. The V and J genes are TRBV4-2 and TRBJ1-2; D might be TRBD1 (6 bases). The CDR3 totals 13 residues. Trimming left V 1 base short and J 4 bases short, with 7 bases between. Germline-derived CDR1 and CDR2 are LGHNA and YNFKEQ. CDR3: CASSQGGPYGYTF. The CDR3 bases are TGTGCCAGCAGCCAAGGGGGGCCCTATGGCTACACCTTC.

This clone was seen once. The CDR3 sequence is CASSLGQGGTIYGYTF. Here the CDR3 DNA reads TGCGCCAGCAGCTTGGGGCAGGGAGGAACCATCTATGGCTACACCTTC. The chain joins TRBV5-1 to TRBJ1-2; tentative D call: TRBD1 (5 bases). This CDR3 spans 16 amino acids. Germline V CDR1 and CDR2: SGHRS, YFSETQ. V was pared by 0 bases and J by 4 bases, with 16 bases between.

The CDR3 reads CAWSVTGLDGYTF. The CDR3 nucleotides are TGTGCCTGGAGTGTTACAGGCTTAGATGGCTACACCTTC. The chain recombines TRBV30 with TRBJ1-2; TRBD1 is a possible D gene (5 bases). This CDR3 has 13 residues. Per the germline V gene, CDR1 is GTSNPN and CDR2 is SVGIG (reference sequence). The germline V and J ends were trimmed by 0 bases and 6 bases, with 11 bases remaining between them.

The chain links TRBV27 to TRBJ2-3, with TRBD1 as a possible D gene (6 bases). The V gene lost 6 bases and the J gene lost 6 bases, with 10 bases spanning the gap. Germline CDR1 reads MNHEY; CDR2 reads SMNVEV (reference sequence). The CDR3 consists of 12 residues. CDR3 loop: CASSDRGDTQYF. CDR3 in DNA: TGTGCCAGCAGCGATAGGGGGGATACGCAGTATTTT.

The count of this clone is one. The CDR3 DNA reads TGCGCCACCTCCCTACTAGCGGAGATCGACTACGAGCAGTACTTC. Translating gives CATSLLAEIDYEQYF. J is TRBJ2-7 and V is TRBV10-1, with 8 bases fitting TRBD2. Per the germline V gene, CDR1 is WNHNN and CDR2 is SYGVQD (reference sequence). V dropped 10 bases and J dropped 3; count of bases not matched to a gene: 14. The CDR3 sequence is 15 residues long.

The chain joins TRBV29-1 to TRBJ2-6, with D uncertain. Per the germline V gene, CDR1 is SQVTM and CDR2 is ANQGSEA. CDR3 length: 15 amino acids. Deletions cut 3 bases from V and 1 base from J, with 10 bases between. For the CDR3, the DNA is TGCAGCGTTGATTCCAGGTCTTCTGGGGCCAACGTCCTGACTTTC. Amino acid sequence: CSVDSRSSGANVLTF.

In DNA, the CDR3 is TGTGCCAGCAGCTCTCTCCAACAGGGTGGGCATGAGCAGTTCTTC. Translating it yields CASSSLQQGGHEQFF. J is TRBJ2-1 and V is TRBV7-9; possibly TRBD1 for D (6 bases). Germline V lookup: CDR1 SEHNR, CDR2 FQNEAQ (reference sequence). CDR3 length: 15 amino acids. The germline V and J ends were trimmed by 4 bases and 8 bases, with 18 bases remaining between them.

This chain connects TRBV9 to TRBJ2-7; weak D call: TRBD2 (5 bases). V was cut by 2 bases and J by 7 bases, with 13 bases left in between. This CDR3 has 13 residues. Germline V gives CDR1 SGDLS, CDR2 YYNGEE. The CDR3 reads CASSVDKRGEQYF. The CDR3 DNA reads TGTGCCAGCAGCGTTGATAAGAGAGGGGAGCAGTACTTC.